This T cell receptor beta chain was sequenced in a study of beta chain features in type 1 diabetes. Across the study: Sorted cells, approximately 110,000,000 in number, were examined across all samples.

Germline assignment: CDR1 SGHNT and CDR2 YYREEE (reference sequence). The germline V and J ends were trimmed by 0 bases and 3 bases, with 13 bases remaining between them. The CDR3 runs 16 residues. The study, taken as a whole, reports: When VDJ junctions were examined, type 1 diabetes patients showed fewer insertions and more deletions. Patients' naive, central memory and regulatory TCRB repertoires appeared more alike than those of healthy donors.

Of the isolated RNA, all was reverse transcribed, and so the sequenced material was expressed TCRB transcripts. Approximately 4 million reads on average were seen across naive, central memory and regulatory T cell samples. TCRdb's table, derived via immunoSEQ multiplex PCR, lists solely in-frame clones and lacks some. Counted here are some 300,000 clones, about 8% occurring once; the ten biggest clones make up under 1.3%. This clone occurred a few times. The antigen is unknown. The receptor comes from a young woman in good health. The chain combines TRBV5-4 with TRBJ2-4, with no clear D. The sequencing input was central memory CD4+ T cells from blood. DNA for the CDR3: TGTGCCAGCAGCTTGGCCAATTCTGGCAGCAAAAACATTCAGTACTTC. Amino acid sequence: CASSLANSGSKNIQYF.